This is a list of T cell receptor beta chains from one sample in a study of identical twins' blood T cells. TCRdb passed the 5' RACE reads through MiXCR, listing each CDR3 protein once. The data hold about 370,000 distinct CDR3 sequences, with approximately 30% observed a single time. Sequenced: PBMCs. The source is a woman between 18 and 49 years old in good health. The CDR3 runs from the conserved cysteine through the conserved F or W. The D gene is left open where the match is weak. Clone size is shown for a subset of rows, as once, few, many or a class of expanded clone.

v_call: TRBV20-1
j_call: TRBJ2-7
clone_size: .
d_call: TRBD2
cdr3_nt: TGCAGTGCTAGAGAAAGTCTAGCGGGAAGGTACGAGCAGTACTTC
cdr3_aa: CSARESLAGRYEQYF

v_call: TRBV5-1
j_call: TRBJ2-3
clone_size: .
d_call: TRBD2
cdr3_nt: TGCGCCGGCAGCTGGGCGGGGGACGGCCTCACAGATACGCAGTATTTT
cdr3_aa: CAGSWAGDGLTDTQYF

v_call: TRBV7-2
j_call: TRBJ2-7
clone_size: few
d_call: .
cdr3_nt: TGTGCCAGCAGCTTCCCCTTTCGTGATTACGAGCAGTACTTC
cdr3_aa: CASSFPFRDYEQYF

v_call: TRBV9
j_call: TRBJ2-1
clone_size: .
d_call: .
cdr3_nt: TGTGCCAGCAGCCCCTCCGTAGGAGAGCAGTTCTTC
cdr3_aa: CASSPSVGEQFF

v_call: TRBV20-1
j_call: TRBJ2-7
clone_size: .
d_call: .
cdr3_nt: TGCAGTGCTGGCCTTAATACCGGGCGCTCCTACGAACAGTACTTC
cdr3_aa: CSAGLNTGRSYEQYF

v_call: TRBV6-1
j_call: TRBJ1-1
clone_size: few
d_call: .
cdr3_nt: TGTGCCAGCAGTGAAACCCGGAACACTGAAGCTTTCTTT
cdr3_aa: CASSETRNTEAFF

v_call: TRBV7-2
j_call: TRBJ1-2
clone_size: few
d_call: .
cdr3_nt: TGTGCCAGCAACCTGCTCGAGCAGACGTACTATGGCTACACCTTC
cdr3_aa: CASNLLEQTYYGYTF

v_call: TRBV20-1
j_call: TRBJ2-1
clone_size: .
d_call: TRBD2
cdr3_nt: TGCAGTGCAAGTTTTCCTTCGGCGGGAGGAATATATGAGCAGTTCTTC
cdr3_aa: CSASFPSAGGIYEQFF

v_call: TRBV3-1
j_call: TRBJ1-2
clone_size: .
d_call: .
cdr3_nt: TGTGCCAGCAGCCAATACTTACAGGGCGGCTACACCTTC
cdr3_aa: CASSQYLQGGYTF

v_call: TRBV5-1
j_call: TRBJ2-2
clone_size: .
d_call: .
cdr3_nt: TGCGCCAGCAGCTCCGGACAGAGTTACTACTCGAACACCGGGGAGCTGTTTTTT
cdr3_aa: CASSSGQSYYSNTGELFF

v_call: TRBV29-1
j_call: TRBJ1-2
clone_size: .
d_call: .
cdr3_nt: TGCAGCGTTGATGAGGGGGTGGCTTATGGCTACACCTTC
cdr3_aa: CSVDEGVAYGYTF

v_call: TRBV12-3/TRBV12-4
j_call: TRBJ2-1
clone_size: few
d_call: .
cdr3_nt: TGTGCCAGCAGCTTTAGAAACAATGAGCAGTTCTTC
cdr3_aa: CASSFRNNEQFF

v_call: TRBV27
j_call: TRBJ1-1
clone_size: few
d_call: TRBD1
cdr3_nt: TGTGCCAGCCTAAAACCGGGACAGCAGAACACTGAAGCTTTCTTT
cdr3_aa: CASLKPGQQNTEAFF

v_call: TRBV29-1
j_call: TRBJ2-2
clone_size: few
d_call: .
cdr3_nt: TGCAGCGTTGATTTTCGGACCGGGGAGCTGTTTTTT
cdr3_aa: CSVDFRTGELFF